One and the same sample provided the 5 T cell receptor beta chains below, sequenced in a study of PD-L1 blockade in urothelial cancer (TCRdb year 2017). The time point label, read with the paper, signifies: pretreatment peripheral blood. Library preparation used the immunoSEQ multiplex PCR assay. As stored in TCRdb, this immuneACCESS dataset retains in-frame rearrangements with V and J assigned. A fraction of the clones does not appear; measured against another copy, unresolved V genes explain less than half of the discrepancy, and the remainder lacks a known reason. This sample holds almost 50,000 clones; around 80% were observed only once. The ten most abundant clones make up around 3.2% of the sample. Here the sequenced sample was PBMCs, taken around atezolizumab (anti-PD-L1) treatment. These receptors came from a man aged 65 to 85 with urothelial cancer.

The V call is TRBV27, the J call TRBJ1-2; no clear D. Trimming left V 4 bases short and J 4 bases short, with 10 bases between. Germline CDR1 is MNHEY and CDR2 is SMNVEV (reference sequence). The CDR3 covers 13 residues. The CDR3 spells CASSSFPGYGYTF. The CDR3, as DNA: TGTGCCAGCAGTTCTTTTCCAGGCTATGGCTACACCTTC.

This clone was detected only a few times. One end of the junction is discordant with germline, which a read error may explain. J is TRBJ1-6 and V is TRBV11-3; 8 bases match TRBD1. CDR3 length equals 14 residues. CDR1 and CDR2 (germline): SGHNT, YENEEA. CDR3 coding DNA: TGTGCCAGCAGCACAGGGGGGCCTAATTCACCTCTCCACTTT. It specifies CASSTGGPNSPLHF.

J is TRBJ1-1 and V is TRBV18; no firm D call. CDR3 size: 17 residues. Germline loops: CDR1 KGHSH, CDR2 LQKENI. V was cut by 3 bases and J by 0 bases, with 17 bases left in between. The CDR3 reads CASSPTFKPGLNTEAFF. CDR3 nucleotide sequence: TGTGCCAGCTCACCGACATTCAAACCAGGTCTGAACACTGAAGCTTTCTTT.

This chain links TRBV2 with TRBJ2-1; 9 bases line up with TRBD1. With V trimmed by 7 bases and J by 7 bases, 8 bases remained unmatched. The CDR3 sequence is 14 residues long. The germline CDR1 and CDR2 sequences are SNHLY and FYNNEI. The CDR3 coding sequence is TGTGCCAGCACTGGGACAGGGTTTACGAATGAGCAGTTCTTC. As protein: CASTGTGFTNEQFF.

The rearrangement joins TRBV6-5 to TRBJ1-5, with TRBD1 as a possible D gene (6 bases). The CDR3 has 16 residues. V lost 4 bases, J lost 4 bases, and 17 bases lay in between. Germline CDR1 MNHEY, CDR2 SVGAGI. CDR3 bases: TGTGCCAGCAGTTCCGGGTTTGGGGGCATGAATCAGCCCCAGCATTTT. Translation gives CASSSGFGGMNQPQHF.